Listed below are T cell receptor beta chains from one sample, sequenced in a study of shared clonotypes between healthy human individuals. Measured with immunoSEQ multiplex PCR; TCRdb has only the in-frame clones, and not every one. The sample has 2,500,000 or so clones, 80% to 95% seen once. The sample comprised naive CD4+ T cells from PBMCs. These receptors were obtained from a man aged 18 to 35 in good health. Some clones in this sample may be carry-over from other donors' samples. Both conserved end residues are part of each CDR3. The order of the fields is J gene, V gene, CDR3 protein.

J: TRBJ2-7; V: TRBV30; CDR3: CAWSVQDTISYEQYF
J: TRBJ1-3; V: TRBV4-1; CDR3: CASSFRQDGSGNTIYF
J: TRBJ1-1; V: TRBV5-1; CDR3: CASSLGQGQAFF
J: TRBJ1-5; V: TRBV21-1; CDR3: CASSKAGPYSNQPQHF
J: TRBJ2-1; V: TRBV5-6; CDR3: CASRGSSATSSYNEQFF
J: TRBJ2-1; V: TRBV11-3; CDR3: CASSSPSSGANYNEQFF
J: TRBJ1-3; V: TRBV9; CDR3: CASSVPGNTIYF
J: TRBJ1-4; V: TRBV6-5; CDR3: CASSRTGTGNEKLFF
J: TRBJ1-1; V: TRBV6-1; CDR3: CASRLTMNTEAFF
J: TRBJ2-7; V: TRBV18; CDR3: CATRGGSSYEQYF
J: TRBJ2-5; V: TRBV4-1; CDR3: CASSQEWRTQETQYF
J: TRBJ2-5; V: TRBV10-3; CDR3: CAISEWVAGAQETQYF
J: TRBJ2-2; V: TRBV18; CDR3: CASSSGPNTGELFF
J: TRBJ1-1; V: TRBV6-5; CDR3: CASSYEQEAFF
J: TRBJ1-1; V: TRBV29-1; CDR3: CSVGLRERHTEAFF
J: TRBJ2-7; V: TRBV5-1; CDR3: CASSGGTASSYEQYF
J: TRBJ1-5; V: TRBV5-1; CDR3: CASSLRGDINQPQHF
J: TRBJ2-2; V: TRBV4-3; CDR3: CASSQESRALTGELFF
J: TRBJ1-2; V: TRBV30; CDR3: CAVGQGPPYGYTF
J: TRBJ2-1; V: TRBV4-1; CDR3: CASSQVALTGRDEQFF
J: TRBJ2-3; V: TRBV5-1; CDR3: CASSHQTGGDTDTQYF
J: TRBJ2-5; V: TRBV6-5; CDR3: CASQDPGEEQYF
J: TRBJ2-6; V: TRBV5-3; CDR3: CARSSRDSGANVLTF
J: TRBJ2-7; V: TRBV9; CDR3: CASRPRTGKEQYF
J: TRBJ1-2; V: TRBV27; CDR3: CASSFDRGSNYGYTF
J: TRBJ1-5; V: TRBV2; CDR3: CASSWNSRYSNQPQHF
J: TRBJ2-3; V: TRBV29-1; CDR3: CSALPGTGGDTQYF
J: TRBJ1-1; V: TRBV18; CDR3: CASSPTGQAETEAFF